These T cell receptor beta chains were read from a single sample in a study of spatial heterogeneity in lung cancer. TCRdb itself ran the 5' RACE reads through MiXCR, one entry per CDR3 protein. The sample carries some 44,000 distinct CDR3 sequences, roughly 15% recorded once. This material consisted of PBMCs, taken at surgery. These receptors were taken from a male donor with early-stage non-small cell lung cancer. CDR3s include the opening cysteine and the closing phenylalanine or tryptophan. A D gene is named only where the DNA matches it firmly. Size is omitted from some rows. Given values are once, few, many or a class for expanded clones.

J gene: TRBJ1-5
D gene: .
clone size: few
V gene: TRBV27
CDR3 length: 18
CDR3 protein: CASSLSAVLNRGNQPQHF
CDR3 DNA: TGTGCCAGCAGTTTATCGGCGGTACTAAACCGTGGCAATCAGCCCCAGCATTTT

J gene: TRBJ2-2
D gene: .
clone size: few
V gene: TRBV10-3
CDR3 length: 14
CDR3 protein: CAISERGNTGELFF
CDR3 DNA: TGTGCCATCAGTGAGAGGGGGAACACCGGGGAGCTGTTTTTT

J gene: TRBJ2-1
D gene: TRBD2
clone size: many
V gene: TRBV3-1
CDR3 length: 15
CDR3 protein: CASSQGSSGSDEQFF
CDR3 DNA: TGTGCCAGCAGCCAAGGCTCCAGCGGGAGCGATGAGCAGTTCTTC

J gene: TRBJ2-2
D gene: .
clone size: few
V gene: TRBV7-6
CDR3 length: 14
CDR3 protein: CASSLSPGPGELFF
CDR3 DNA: TGTGCCAGCAGCTTAAGTCCAGGGCCCGGGGAGCTGTTTTTT

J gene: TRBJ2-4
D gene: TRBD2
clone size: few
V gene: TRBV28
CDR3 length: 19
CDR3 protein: CASSDTGLAGTLAKNIQYF
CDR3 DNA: TGTGCCAGCAGTGATACCGGGCTAGCGGGGACCCTAGCCAAAAACATTCAGTACTTC

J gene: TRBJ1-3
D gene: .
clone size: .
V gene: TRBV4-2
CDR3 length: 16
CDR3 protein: CASSQERGASGNTIYF
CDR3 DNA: TGTGCCAGCAGCCAAGAACGCGGGGCGAGCGGAAACACCATATATTTT

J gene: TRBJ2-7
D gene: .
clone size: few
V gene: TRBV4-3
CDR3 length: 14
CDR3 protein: CASSQAFGVREQYF
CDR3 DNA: TGCGCCAGCAGCCAAGCTTTTGGGGTACGGGAGCAGTACTTC

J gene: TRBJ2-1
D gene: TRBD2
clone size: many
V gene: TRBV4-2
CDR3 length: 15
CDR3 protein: CASSQDAGGYNEQFF
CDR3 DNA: TGTGCCAGCAGCCAAGATGCGGGGGGGTACAATGAGCAGTTCTTC

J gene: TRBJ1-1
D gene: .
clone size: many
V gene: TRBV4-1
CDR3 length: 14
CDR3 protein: CASSRPGRPGEAFF
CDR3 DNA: TGCGCCAGCAGCCGGCCCGGGCGGCCGGGTGAAGCTTTCTTT

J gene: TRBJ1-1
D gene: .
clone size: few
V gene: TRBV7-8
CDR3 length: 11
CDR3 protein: CASSLLTEAFF
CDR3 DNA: TGTGCCAGCAGCCTGCTAACTGAAGCTTTCTTT

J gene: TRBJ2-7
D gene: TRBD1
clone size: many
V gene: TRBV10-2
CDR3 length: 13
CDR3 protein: CASRGDRRREQYF
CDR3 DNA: TGCGCCAGCAGAGGGGACAGGCGTAGGGAGCAGTACTTC

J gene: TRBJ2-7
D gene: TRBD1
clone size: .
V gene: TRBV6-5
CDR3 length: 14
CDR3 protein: CASSWDRSSYEQYF
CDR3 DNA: TGTGCCAGCAGCTGGGACAGAAGCTCCTACGAGCAGTACTTC

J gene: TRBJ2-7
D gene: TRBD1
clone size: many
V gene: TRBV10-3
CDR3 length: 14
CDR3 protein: CAIRTGTDSYEQYF
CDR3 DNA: TGTGCCATCAGAACCGGGACAGACTCCTACGAGCAGTACTTC

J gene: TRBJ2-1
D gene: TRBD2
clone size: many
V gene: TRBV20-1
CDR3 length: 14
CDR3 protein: CSARGLEGINEQFF
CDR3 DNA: TGCAGTGCTCGGGGACTAGAGGGGATCAATGAGCAGTTCTTC

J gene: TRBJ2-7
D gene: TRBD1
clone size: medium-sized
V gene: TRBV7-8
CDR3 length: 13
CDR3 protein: CASSVGQAYEQYF
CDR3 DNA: TGTGCCAGCAGCGTGGGACAGGCCTACGAGCAGTACTTC

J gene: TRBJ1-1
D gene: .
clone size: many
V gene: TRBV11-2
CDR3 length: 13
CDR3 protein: CASSLGMNTEAFF
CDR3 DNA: TGTGCCAGCAGCTTGGGCATGAACACTGAAGCTTTCTTT

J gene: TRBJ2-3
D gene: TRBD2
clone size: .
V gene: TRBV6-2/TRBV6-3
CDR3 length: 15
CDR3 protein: CASSYLPSGVDTQYF
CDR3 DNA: TGTGCCAGCAGTTACCTTCCTAGCGGGGTAGATACGCAGTATTTT

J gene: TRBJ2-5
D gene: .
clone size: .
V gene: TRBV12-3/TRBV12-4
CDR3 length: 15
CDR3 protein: CASSLLAGRQETQYF
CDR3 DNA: TGTGCCAGCAGTTTACTGGCAGGGCGGCAAGAGACCCAGTACTTC

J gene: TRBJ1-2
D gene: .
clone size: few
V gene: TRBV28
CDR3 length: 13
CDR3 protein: CASSLRGPHGYTF
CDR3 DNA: TGTGCCAGCAGTTTGCGGGGCCCCCATGGCTACACCTTC

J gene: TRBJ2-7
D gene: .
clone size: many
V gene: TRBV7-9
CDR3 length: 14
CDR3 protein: CASSLRDPSYEQYF
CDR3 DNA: TGTGCCAGCAGCTTACGGGACCCTTCCTACGAGCAGTACTTC

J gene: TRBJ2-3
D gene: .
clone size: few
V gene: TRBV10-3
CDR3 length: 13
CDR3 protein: CAISESTEFTQYF
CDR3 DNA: TGTGCCATCAGTGAGTCGACAGAGTTCACGCAGTATTTT

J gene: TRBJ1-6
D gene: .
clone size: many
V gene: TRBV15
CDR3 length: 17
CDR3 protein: CATSREAGVGGNSPLHF
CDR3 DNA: TGTGCCACCAGCAGAGAAGCGGGGGTTGGAGGTAATTCACCCCTCCACTTT

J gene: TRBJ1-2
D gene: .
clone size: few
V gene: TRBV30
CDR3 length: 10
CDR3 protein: CAWSEEGRTF
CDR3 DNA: TGTGCCTGGAGTGAAGAGGGACGCACCTTC

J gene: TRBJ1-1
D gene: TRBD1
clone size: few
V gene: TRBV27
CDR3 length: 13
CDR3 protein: CASSIDRGTEAFF
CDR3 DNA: TGTGCCAGCAGTATAGACAGGGGTACTGAAGCTTTCTTT

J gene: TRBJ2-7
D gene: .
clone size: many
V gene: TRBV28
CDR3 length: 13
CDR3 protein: CASSLTGTYEQYF
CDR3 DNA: TGTGCCAGCAGTTTAACAGGGACGTACGAGCAGTACTTC

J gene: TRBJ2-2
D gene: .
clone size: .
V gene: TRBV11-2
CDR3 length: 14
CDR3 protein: CASSLTVYTGELFF
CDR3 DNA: TGTGCCAGCAGCTTGACAGTTTACACCGGGGAGCTGTTTTTT

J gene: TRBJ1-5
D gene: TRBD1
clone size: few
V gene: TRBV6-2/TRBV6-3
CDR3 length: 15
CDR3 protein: CASKFGDRESQPQHF
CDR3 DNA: TGTGCCAGCAAATTCGGGGACAGGGAATCGCAGCCCCAGCATTTT

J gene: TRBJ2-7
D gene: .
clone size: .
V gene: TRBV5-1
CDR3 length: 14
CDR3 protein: CASSTAGGTYEQYF
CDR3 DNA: TGCGCCAGCAGCACCGCCGGGGGTACCTACGAGCAGTACTTC

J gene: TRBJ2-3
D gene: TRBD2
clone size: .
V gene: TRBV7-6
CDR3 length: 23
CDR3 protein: CASSLGILSLPTSGRVGTDTQYF
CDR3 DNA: TGTGCCAGCAGCTTAGGGATCCTCTCGCTACCGACTAGCGGGAGGGTGGGCACAGATACGCAGTATTTT

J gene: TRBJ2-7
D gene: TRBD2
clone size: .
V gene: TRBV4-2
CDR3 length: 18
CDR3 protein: CASSQSLPRGGYSYEQYF
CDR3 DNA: TGTGCCAGCAGCCAAAGCCTCCCTCGGGGGGGCTACTCCTACGAGCAGTACTTC

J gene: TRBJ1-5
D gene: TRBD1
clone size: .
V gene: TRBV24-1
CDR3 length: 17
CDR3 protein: CATSDERTGGSNQPQHF
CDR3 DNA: TGTGCCACCAGTGATGAGAGGACAGGGGGGAGCAATCAGCCCCAGCATTTT

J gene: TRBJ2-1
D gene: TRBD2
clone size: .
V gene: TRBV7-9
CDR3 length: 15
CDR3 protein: CASSPRGGFYNEQFF
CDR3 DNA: TGTGCCAGCAGCCCCCGGGGGGGCTTCTACAATGAGCAGTTCTTC

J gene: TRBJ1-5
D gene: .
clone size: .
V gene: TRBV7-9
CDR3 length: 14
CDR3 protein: CASSYDSFNQPQHF
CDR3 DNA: TGTGCCAGCAGCTACGACAGCTTCAATCAGCCCCAGCATTTT

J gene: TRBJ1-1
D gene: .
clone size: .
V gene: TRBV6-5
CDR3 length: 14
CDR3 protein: CASSYSSGRTEAFF
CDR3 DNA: TGTGCCAGCAGTTACTCGTCAGGGAGGACTGAAGCTTTCTTT

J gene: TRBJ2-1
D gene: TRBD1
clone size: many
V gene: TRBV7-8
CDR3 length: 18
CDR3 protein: CASSLAVGRGSKYNEQFF
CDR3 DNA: TGTGCCAGCAGCTTAGCGGTGGGCAGGGGGAGTAAATACAATGAGCAGTTCTTC

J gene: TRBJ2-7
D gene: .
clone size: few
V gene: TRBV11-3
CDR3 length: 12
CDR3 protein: CASSLEGRKQYF
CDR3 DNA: TGTGCCAGCAGCTTAGAAGGGCGAAAGCAGTACTTC